A selection of T cell receptor beta chains follows, all from one sample in a study of response to subunit inactivated influenza vaccine. TCRdb recomputed calls from the RT-PCR reads with MiXCR, one row per CDR3 protein. This table has roughly 780,000 distinct CDR3 sequences, about 18% appearing once. The source was PBMCs from blood, collected less than 6 days after vaccination. Receptors were obtained from a man in his forties or fifties who received an inactivated influenza vaccine. CDR3s include the opening cysteine and the closing phenylalanine or tryptophan. Each record gives: J gene, V gene, D gene, CDR3 length, clone size, CDR3 protein, CDR3 DNA. D genes are given only for firm matches. Rows may omit the clone size; those that give it use once, few, many or a size class.

j_gene: TRBJ2-7; v_gene: TRBV7-2; d_gene: .; len: 17; abundance: few; CDR3aa: CASSFGRSVRGGHEQYF; CDR3nt: TGTGCCAGCAGCTTCGGGCGGAGCGTTCGGGGCGGCCACGAGCAGTACTTC
j_gene: TRBJ2-4; v_gene: TRBV12-3/TRBV12-4; d_gene: .; len: 14; abundance: few; CDR3aa: CASSLTEHKNIQYF; CDR3nt: TGTGCCAGCAGTTTAACCGAGCATAAAAACATTCAGTACTTC
j_gene: TRBJ2-7; v_gene: TRBV7-2; d_gene: TRBD2; len: 16; abundance: once; CDR3aa: CASSLARGLETEEQYF; CDR3nt: TGTGCCAGCAGCTTAGCGCGAGGACTAGAGACGGAGGAGCAGTACTTC
j_gene: TRBJ2-1; v_gene: TRBV4-3; d_gene: TRBD2; len: 16; abundance: .; CDR3aa: CASSRTSGGHYNEQFF; CDR3nt: TGCGCCAGCAGCAGGACTAGCGGGGGACATTACAATGAGCAGTTCTTC
j_gene: TRBJ2-5; v_gene: TRBV5-6; d_gene: .; len: 14; abundance: few; CDR3aa: CASSSTTRRETQYF; CDR3nt: TGTGCCAGCAGCTCAACGACTAGACGGGAGACCCAGTACTTC
j_gene: TRBJ2-7; v_gene: TRBV10-3; d_gene: TRBD1; len: 16; abundance: .; CDR3aa: CAISEPWTGTYYEQYF; CDR3nt: TGTGCCATCAGTGAGCCGTGGACAGGGACTTACTACGAGCAGTACTTC
j_gene: TRBJ1-1; v_gene: TRBV5-4; d_gene: .; len: 14; abundance: .; CDR3aa: CASRDRRGGTEAFF; CDR3nt: TGTGCCAGCAGGGATCGGAGGGGTGGCACTGAAGCTTTCTTT
j_gene: TRBJ1-1; v_gene: TRBV6-2/TRBV6-3; d_gene: .; len: 11; abundance: .; CDR3aa: CASRETTEAFF; CDR3nt: TGTGCCAGCAGGGAGACTACTGAAGCTTTCTTT
j_gene: TRBJ2-2; v_gene: TRBV20-1; d_gene: .; len: 14; abundance: few; CDR3aa: CSARSGLNTGELFF; CDR3nt: TGCAGTGCTAGGTCCGGGTTGAACACCGGGGAGCTGTTTTTT
j_gene: TRBJ1-2; v_gene: TRBV20-1; d_gene: .; len: 14; abundance: few; CDR3aa: CSARQGAVNYGYTF; CDR3nt: TGCAGTGCTAGGCAGGGCGCGGTAAACTATGGCTACACCTTC
j_gene: TRBJ2-1; v_gene: TRBV9; d_gene: .; len: 13; abundance: .; CDR3aa: CASSVGGTREQFF; CDR3nt: TGTGCCAGCAGCGTAGGGGGGACCCGGGAGCAGTTCTTC
j_gene: TRBJ2-3; v_gene: TRBV12-3/TRBV12-4; d_gene: TRBD2; len: 14; abundance: .; CDR3aa: CASSSRLAPDTQYF; CDR3nt: TGTGCCAGCAGTTCCCGACTAGCGCCAGATACGCAGTATTTT
j_gene: TRBJ1-2; v_gene: TRBV5-4; d_gene: .; len: 11; abundance: few; CDR3aa: CASSSEKGYTF; CDR3nt: TGTGCCAGCAGCTCAGAAAAAGGCTACACCTTC
j_gene: TRBJ2-5; v_gene: TRBV11-2; d_gene: .; len: 15; abundance: few; CDR3aa: CASSSGAGMQETQYF; CDR3nt: TGTGCCAGCAGCTCCGGGGCAGGAATGCAAGAGACCCAGTACTTC
j_gene: TRBJ1-6; v_gene: TRBV28; d_gene: .; len: 13; abundance: .; CDR3aa: CASSPTSDRTIHF; CDR3nt: TGTGCCAGCAGTCCGACGTCCGACAGAACAATCCACTTT
j_gene: TRBJ2-1; v_gene: TRBV15; d_gene: .; len: 15; abundance: few; CDR3aa: CATSRGLRQDSEQFF; CDR3nt: TGTGCCACCAGCAGAGGGCTTAGACAGGACAGTGAGCAGTTCTTC
j_gene: TRBJ2-3; v_gene: TRBV11-2; d_gene: TRBD2; len: 16; abundance: .; CDR3aa: CASSLGPGLAGDTQYF; CDR3nt: TGTGCCAGCAGCTTAGGACCGGGACTAGCGGGAGATACGCAGTATTTT
j_gene: TRBJ2-1; v_gene: TRBV4-1; d_gene: TRBD2; len: 17; abundance: many; CDR3aa: CASSQVASGWTYNEQFF; CDR3nt: TGCGCCAGCAGCCAAGTTGCTAGCGGGTGGACCTACAATGAGCAGTTCTTC
j_gene: TRBJ2-7; v_gene: TRBV4-3; d_gene: TRBD1; len: 14; abundance: many; CDR3aa: CASSQGRDSYEQYF; CDR3nt: TGCGCCAGCAGCCAGGGCCGGGACAGCTACGAGCAGTACTTC
j_gene: TRBJ1-2; v_gene: TRBV20-1; d_gene: .; len: 10; abundance: few; CDR3aa: CNLGPYGYTF; CDR3nt: TGCAATCTGGGGCCCTATGGCTACACCTTC
j_gene: TRBJ2-1; v_gene: TRBV10-3; d_gene: TRBD2; len: 16; abundance: .; CDR3aa: CAISSSGGAVYNEQFF; CDR3nt: TGTGCCATCAGTTCTAGCGGGGGGGCCGTCTACAATGAGCAGTTCTTC
j_gene: TRBJ2-3; v_gene: TRBV28; d_gene: TRBD1; len: 14; abundance: .; CDR3aa: CASSFEDRGHTQYF; CDR3nt: TGTGCCAGCAGTTTTGAGGACAGGGGCCATACGCAGTATTTT
j_gene: TRBJ1-5; v_gene: TRBV5-5; d_gene: .; len: 13; abundance: .; CDR3aa: CASSLESEQPQHF; CDR3nt: TGTGCCAGCAGCTTGGAATCGGAGCAGCCCCAGCATTTT
j_gene: TRBJ2-1; v_gene: TRBV9; d_gene: .; len: 17; abundance: .; CDR3aa: CASSVDSMSIPFNEQFF; CDR3nt: TGTGCCAGCAGCGTAGACTCGATGTCTATACCCTTCAATGAGCAGTTCTTC
j_gene: TRBJ2-3; v_gene: TRBV9; d_gene: .; len: 24; abundance: many; CDR3aa: CASSGSREPNRRFGPLPSTDTQYF; CDR3nt: TGTGCCAGCAGCGGATCCCGAGAACCGAATCGGCGATTCGGCCCCCTCCCTTCAACAGATACGCAGTATTTT
j_gene: TRBJ2-7; v_gene: TRBV5-1; d_gene: TRBD1; len: 15; abundance: .; CDR3aa: CASSLRGTGVDEQYF; CDR3nt: TGCGCCAGCAGCTTGCGTGGGACAGGGGTGGACGAGCAGTACTTC
j_gene: TRBJ2-2; v_gene: TRBV12-3/TRBV12-4; d_gene: .; len: 11; abundance: many; CDR3aa: CASSGAGELFF; CDR3nt: TGTGCCAGCAGTGGTGCCGGGGAGCTGTTTTTT
j_gene: TRBJ1-5; v_gene: TRBV20-1; d_gene: .; len: 12; abundance: few; CDR3aa: CSVKQGGQPQHF; CDR3nt: TGCAGTGTAAAACAGGGCGGTCAGCCCCAGCATTTT
j_gene: TRBJ2-7; v_gene: TRBV4-3; d_gene: TRBD2; len: 14; abundance: once; CDR3aa: CASSQVLAMDEQYF; CDR3nt: TGCGCCAGCAGCCAAGTACTAGCGATGGACGAGCAGTACTTC
j_gene: TRBJ2-7; v_gene: TRBV4-3; d_gene: TRBD1; len: 15; abundance: .; CDR3aa: CASSHPGQGGNEQYF; CDR3nt: TGCGCCAGCAGCCATCCGGGACAGGGGGGGAACGAGCAGTACTTC
j_gene: TRBJ2-5; v_gene: TRBV12-3/TRBV12-4; d_gene: TRBD2; len: 14; abundance: few; CDR3aa: CASSKAGGRETQYF; CDR3nt: TGTGCCAGCAGCAAGGCGGGGGGCAGGGAGACCCAGTACTTC
j_gene: TRBJ2-5; v_gene: TRBV7-2; d_gene: TRBD1; len: 15; abundance: few; CDR3aa: CASSLGDRVGETQYF; CDR3nt: TGTGCCAGCAGCTTAGGGGACAGGGTAGGGGAGACCCAGTACTTC
j_gene: TRBJ2-1; v_gene: TRBV18; d_gene: .; len: 15; abundance: .; CDR3aa: CASSRASDTYNEQFF; CDR3nt: TGTGCCAGCTCACGGGCCAGCGATACCTACAATGAGCAGTTCTTC
j_gene: TRBJ2-4; v_gene: TRBV9; d_gene: .; len: 14; abundance: few; CDR3aa: CASSHGGALNIQYF; CDR3nt: TGTGCCAGCAGCCACGGGGGTGCCCTAAACATTCAGTACTTC
j_gene: TRBJ1-2; v_gene: TRBV20-1; d_gene: TRBD1; len: 16; abundance: few; CDR3aa: CSARILRDRTNYGYTF; CDR3nt: TGCAGTGCTAGAATCCTCCGGGACAGAACTAACTATGGCTACACCTTC
j_gene: TRBJ1-1; v_gene: TRBV12-3/TRBV12-4; d_gene: .; len: 14; abundance: few; CDR3aa: CASSLSVLDTEAFF; CDR3nt: TGTGCCAGCAGTTTATCAGTCCTTGACACTGAAGCTTTCTTT
j_gene: TRBJ1-1; v_gene: TRBV20-1; d_gene: .; len: 15; abundance: .; CDR3aa: CSARDIQGVTTEAFF; CDR3nt: TGCAGTGCTAGAGATATACAGGGCGTGACCACTGAAGCTTTCTTT
j_gene: TRBJ2-1; v_gene: TRBV3-1; d_gene: .; len: 16; abundance: few; CDR3aa: CASSRVVSVSGNEQFF; CDR3nt: TGTGCCAGCAGCCGGGTGGTGAGTGTCAGTGGCAATGAGCAGTTCTTC
j_gene: TRBJ1-1; v_gene: TRBV24-1; d_gene: .; len: 12; abundance: many; CDR3aa: CATSDFTGEAFF; CDR3nt: TGTGCCACCAGTGATTTCACAGGGGAAGCTTTCTTT
j_gene: TRBJ2-1; v_gene: TRBV10-3; d_gene: .; len: 15; abundance: .; CDR3aa: CAISERVGLRNEQFF; CDR3nt: TGTGCCATCAGTGAGAGAGTGGGCTTGAGGAATGAGCAGTTCTTC
j_gene: TRBJ1-4; v_gene: TRBV15; d_gene: .; len: 12; abundance: few; CDR3aa: CATSRVTEKLFF; CDR3nt: TGTGCCACCAGCAGAGTAACTGAAAAACTGTTTTTT
j_gene: TRBJ2-1; v_gene: TRBV7-9; d_gene: .; len: 13; abundance: few; CDR3aa: CASSDRGNNEQFF; CDR3nt: TGTGCCAGCAGCGACCGGGGAAACAATGAGCAGTTCTTC
j_gene: TRBJ2-2; v_gene: TRBV7-2; d_gene: TRBD2; len: 17; abundance: .; CDR3aa: CASSSSGLAGRTGELFF; CDR3nt: TGTGCCAGCAGCTCCTCCGGACTAGCGGGAAGAACCGGGGAGCTGTTTTTT
j_gene: TRBJ1-2; v_gene: TRBV29-1; d_gene: TRBD1; len: 15; abundance: .; CDR3aa: CSVQGRTGWSYGYTF; CDR3nt: TGCAGCGTCCAAGGCCGGACAGGGTGGTCCTATGGCTACACCTTC
j_gene: TRBJ2-3; v_gene: TRBV29-1; d_gene: .; len: 15; abundance: .; CDR3aa: CSVEDRGGATDTQYF; CDR3nt: TGCAGCGTTGAAGATAGGGGGGGGGCAACAGATACGCAGTATTTT
j_gene: TRBJ1-2; v_gene: TRBV2; d_gene: .; len: 12; abundance: .; CDR3aa: CASRLDSYGYTF; CDR3nt: TGTGCCAGCAGGCTCGACAGCTATGGCTACACCTTC
j_gene: TRBJ1-5; v_gene: TRBV28; d_gene: .; len: 14; abundance: .; CDR3aa: CATPGEGSDQPQHF; CDR3nt: TGTGCCACCCCCGGGGAGGGGTCAGATCAGCCCCAGCATTTT
j_gene: TRBJ2-5; v_gene: TRBV6-2/TRBV6-3; d_gene: TRBD2; len: 16; abundance: .; CDR3aa: CASSPIAGSNQETQYF; CDR3nt: TGTGCCAGCAGTCCCATAGCGGGGTCTAATCAAGAGACCCAGTACTTC
j_gene: TRBJ1-3; v_gene: TRBV6-1; d_gene: .; len: 14; abundance: few; CDR3aa: CASREQASGNTIYF; CDR3nt: TGTGCCAGCAGGGAACAGGCTTCTGGAAACACCATATATTTT
j_gene: TRBJ2-3; v_gene: TRBV4-3; d_gene: .; len: 13; abundance: .; CDR3aa: CASSQQEEDTQYF; CDR3nt: TGCGCCAGCAGCCAGCAGGAGGAAGATACGCAGTATTTT
j_gene: TRBJ2-7; v_gene: TRBV30; d_gene: .; len: 11; abundance: .; CDR3aa: CAWSGGLEQYF; CDR3nt: TGTGCCTGGAGTGGGGGGCTCGAGCAGTACTTC
j_gene: TRBJ2-7; v_gene: TRBV20-1; d_gene: TRBD1; len: 15; abundance: few; CDR3aa: CSARDGQGHPDEQYF; CDR3nt: TGCAGTGCTAGAGATGGACAGGGGCACCCGGACGAGCAGTACTTC
j_gene: TRBJ2-1; v_gene: TRBV10-3; d_gene: .; len: 11; abundance: many; CDR3aa: CATQGGNEQFF; CDR3nt: TGTGCCACTCAAGGGGGCAATGAGCAGTTCTTC
j_gene: TRBJ2-1; v_gene: TRBV2; d_gene: .; len: 11; abundance: .; CDR3aa: CASSVLDEQFF; CDR3nt: TGTGCCAGCAGTGTGTTGGATGAGCAGTTCTTC
j_gene: TRBJ2-1; v_gene: TRBV7-9; d_gene: .; len: 12; abundance: few; CDR3aa: CASRVNYNEQFF; CDR3nt: TGTGCCAGCAGGGTCAATTACAATGAGCAGTTCTTC
j_gene: TRBJ2-1; v_gene: TRBV11-2; d_gene: TRBD1; len: 13; abundance: few; CDR3aa: CASSSTRGNEQFF; CDR3nt: TGTGCCAGCAGCTCGACCAGGGGGAATGAGCAGTTCTTC